This T cell receptor (beta chain) was captured by sequencing in a study of shared clonotypes between healthy human individuals. Study outcomes and limitations: Clonotype sharing across four donors was observed for about 5.5% of naive CD4 clonotypes. Non-shared clonotypes displayed generation probabilities falling below those of clonotypes present in all four donors.

Replicate sorted-subset PCRs were loaded with around 0.2 ug DNA, 30,000 to 35,000 T cell genomes. Authors' methods: Quality scores were absent from the junction-only immunoSEQ sequences, so filtering differed. Sequencing was performed with immunoSEQ multiplex PCR; in TCRdb, only in-frame clones are kept and a portion is missing. V, J and clone size are taken as reported in that table, and D and trimming were inferred from the DNA itself. The sample includes 500,000 to 550,000 clones, approximately 95% of them seen just once. With respect to this clone: The antigen is unknown.

The TCR originated in a woman in her twenties or thirties in good health. The specimen was naive CD4+ T cells sorted from blood. Noted subset: CD45RA+ positively selected.

The CDR3 region is CASSRGQGAGSNQPQHF. The CDR3 bases are TGTGCCAGCAGTCGGGGACAGGGGGCAGGTAGCAATCAGCCCCAGCATTTT. This chain links TRBV28 with TRBJ1-5, with 12 bases that match TRBD1. Trimming took 5 bases from V and 0 from J; bases not matched to a gene: 5. The CDR3 is 17 amino acids. Germline CDR1 reads MDHEN; CDR2 reads SYDVKM. The entire variable domain, with the rest obtained from reference TRBV28 and TRBJ1-5, is as follows: DVKVTQSSRYLVKRTGEKVFLECVQDMDHENMFWYRQDPGLGLRLIYFSYDVKMKEKGDIPEGYSVSREKKERFSLILESASTNQTSMYLCASSRGQGAGSNQPQHFGDGTRLSIL.